The rows below give T cell receptor beta chains drawn from one sample of a study of T cell responses to AZD1222 COVID-19 vaccine. Using immunoSEQ multiplex PCR, the repertoire was profiled, and TCRdb retains in-frame clones only, with some absent. The sample lists 130,000 or so clones; approximately 95% were seen once. The sample in question was peripheral blood, obtained on day 0 of MenACWY control vaccination. These receptors were collected from an adult in good health. Each CDR3 is given with its conserved first and last residue. The order of the fields is V gene, D gene, J gene, clone size, CDR3 protein, CDR3 DNA. The D gene is left open where the match is weak. Clone size is stated in some rows and not others, as once, few, many or a class when expanded.

TRBV7-8	NA	TRBJ2-5	NA	CASSLVRPLQETQYF	TGTGCCAGCAGCTTAGTTCGACCGCTCCAAGAGACCCAGTACTTC
TRBV15	NA	TRBJ1-2	NA	CATSRDIGGYTF	TGTGCCACCAGCAGAGATATCGGGGGCTACACCTTC
TRBV7-3	TRBD1	TRBJ2-1	NA	CASSLNRQGVGNEQFF	TGTGCCAGCAGCTTGAACCGACAGGGGGTAGGCAATGAGCAGTTCTTC
TRBV5-5	TRBD1	TRBJ1-2	NA	CASSFTGEGGYTF	TGTGCCAGCAGCTTTACAGGGGAGGGAGGCTACACCTTC
TRBV27	NA	TRBJ1-6	NA	CASSPLRSPLHF	TGTGCCAGCAGTCCGTTGAGATCACCCCTCCACTTT
TRBV3-1/TRBV3-2	TRBD1	TRBJ2-7	NA	CASSLDRVVDEQYF	TGTGCCAGCAGCCTCGACAGGGTCGTTGACGAGCAGTACTTC
TRBV6-5	TRBD1	TRBJ1-2	NA	CASRAYTGGAGGYTF	TGTGCCAGCAGAGCTTATACAGGGGGCGCAGGGGGCTACACCTTC
TRBV5-4	TRBD2	TRBJ2-3	NA	CASSSGLASASTDTQYF	TGTGCCAGCAGCTCGGGACTAGCGAGCGCTAGCACAGATACGCAGTATTTT
TRBV6-6	NA	TRBJ1-3	NA	CASTDSRLGNTIYF	TGTGCCAGCACCGACTCCCGGCTTGGAAACACCATATATTTT
TRBV11-1	NA	TRBJ1-1	NA	CASSLAGPPGTEAFF	TGTGCCAGCAGCTTAGCTGGCCCCCCAGGGACTGAAGCTTTCTTT
TRBV5-1	NA	TRBJ1-2	NA	CASSPAGGIYGYTF	TGCGCCAGCAGTCCCGCGGGGGGCATCTATGGCTACACCTTC
TRBV7-8	NA	TRBJ2-1	once	CASSPKGLYNEQFF	TGTGCCAGCAGCCCGAAGGGACTCTACAATGAGCAGTTCTTC
TRBV6-5	NA	TRBJ1-1	NA	CASSYFMGQKASEAFF	TGTGCCAGCAGTTACTTCATGGGACAAAAGGCCTCTGAAGCTTTCTTT
TRBV5-4	NA	TRBJ1-6	NA	CASSSSGHLHF	TGTGCCAGCAGCTCCTCGGGACATTTACACTTT
TRBV25-1	NA	TRBJ1-1	NA	CASSAPVNTEAFF	TGTGCCAGCAGTGCCCCAGTGAACACTGAAGCTTTCTTT
TRBV5-1	NA	TRBJ1-2	NA	CASSLEKSVYGYTF	TGCGCCAGCAGCTTGGAGAAGAGCGTCTATGGCTACACCTTC
TRBV5-1	TRBD1	TRBJ1-3	once	CASSLTGVPGNTIYF	TGCGCCAGCAGCCTGACAGGGGTCCCTGGAAACACCATATATTTT
TRBV3-1/TRBV3-2	NA	TRBJ1-4	NA	CASSQGSYGFREKLFF	TGTGCCAGCAGCCAAGGCAGTTACGGTTTTAGGGAAAAACTGTTTTTT
TRBV2	NA	TRBJ2-3	NA	CATALASVSTDTQYF	TGTGCCACCGCCCTGGCTAGCGTTAGCACAGATACGCAGTATTTT
TRBV3-1/TRBV3-2	NA	TRBJ2-7	NA	CASSPQGTHEQYF	TGTGCCAGCAGCCCCCAGGGGACCCACGAGCAGTACTTC
TRBV18	NA	TRBJ2-4	once	CASSPPTKNIQYF	TGTGCCAGCTCACCACCCACCAAAAACATTCAGTACTTC
TRBV29-1	NA	TRBJ1-2	NA	CSVDGDGYTF	TGCAGCGTTGACGGGGATGGCTACACCTTC
TRBV28	NA	TRBJ2-5	NA	CASSRGRLQETQYF	TGTGCCAGCAGTCGTGGACGGCTCCAAGAGACCCAGTACTTC
TRBV28	NA	TRBJ1-6	NA	CASTYHGSGDSPLHF	TGTGCCAGCACCTACCATGGCTCCGGGGATTCACCCCTCCACTTT
TRBV7-3	NA	TRBJ1-1	NA	CASSLTGPNTEAFF	TGTGCCAGCAGCTTGACCGGGCCGAACACTGAAGCTTTCTTT
TRBV7-6	NA	TRBJ2-3	few	CASSRQQGRTDTQYF	TGTGCCAGCAGCCGCCAGCAGGGTCGCACAGATACGCAGTATTTT
TRBV5-4	NA	TRBJ2-6	NA	CASSLGTGANVLTF	TGTGCCAGCAGCTTGGGGACTGGGGCCAACGTCCTGACTTTC
TRBV24-1	NA	TRBJ1-2	NA	CATSGDGAYGYTF	TGTGCCACCAGTGGAGACGGAGCATATGGCTACACCTTC
TRBV19	TRBD1	TRBJ1-5	NA	CASNTHRGSNQPQHF	TGTGCCAGTAACACCCACAGGGGTAGCAATCAGCCCCAGCATTTT
TRBV27	TRBD1	TRBJ2-7	NA	CASSYDRGGEQYF	TGTGCCAGCAGCTACGACAGGGGAGGCGAGCAGTACTTC
TRBV6-5	NA	TRBJ2-7	NA	CATHRELKLYF	TGTGCCACCCACAGGGAATTAAAGCTGTACTTC
TRBV7-8	NA	TRBJ1-5	NA	CASSLLAGGNQPQHF	TGTGCCAGCAGCTTACTGGCAGGGGGCAATCAGCCCCAGCATTTT
TRBV11-2	NA	TRBJ1-1	NA	CASSSTSRGNTEAFF	TGTGCCAGCAGCTCCACCTCCCGGGGGAATACTGAAGCTTTCTTT
TRBV6-5	TRBD1	TRBJ1-5	once	CASSYSGTGLGQPQHF	TGTGCCAGCAGTTACTCCGGGACAGGGTTAGGGCAGCCCCAGCATTTT
TRBV6-1	TRBD1	TRBJ1-2	once	CASSEGDRGFFGYTF	TGTGCCAGCAGTGAAGGGGACAGGGGGTTCTTCGGCTACACCTTC
TRBV11-2	NA	TRBJ1-2	NA	CASSLGIRGSDYGYTF	TGTGCCAGCAGCTTAGGAATACGGGGAAGCGACTATGGCTACACCTTC
TRBV4-3	NA	TRBJ2-1	once	CASSQEGIHGASDNEQFF	TGCGCCAGCAGCCAAGAAGGCATCCACGGGGCTAGCGACAATGAGCAGTTCTTC
TRBV12-3/TRBV12-4	NA	TRBJ1-2	NA	CASSPQGAGYTF	TGTGCCAGCAGTCCACAGGGTGCGGGCTACACCTTC
TRBV4-1	TRBD1	TRBJ1-1	NA	CASSHLKRGRVNTEAFF	TGCGCCAGCAGCCATCTGAAAAGGGGGCGCGTGAACACTGAAGCTTTCTTT
TRBV3-1/TRBV3-2	NA	TRBJ1-5	once	CASSQGTALNQPQHF	TGTGCCAGCAGCCAAGGGACAGCGCTCAATCAGCCCCAGCATTTT
TRBV6-2/TRBV6-3	TRBD1	TRBJ1-2	NA	CASSLNGYRGYGYTF	TGTGCCAGCAGTCTCAACGGGTACAGGGGCTATGGCTACACCTTC
TRBV25-1	NA	TRBJ1-4	NA	CASSRVASSTNEKLFF	TGTGCCAGCAGTAGGGTGGCATCTTCAACTAATGAAAAACTGTTTTTT
TRBV7-6	TRBD2	TRBJ2-2	NA	CASSLGTSGRTGELFF	TGTGCCAGCAGCTTGGGGACTAGCGGGAGAACCGGGGAGCTGTTTTTT
TRBV5-1	NA	TRBJ1-2	NA	CASSLGLDNYGYTF	TGCGCCAGCAGCTTGGGACTGGATAACTATGGCTACACCTTC
TRBV2	NA	TRBJ1-5	NA	CASSEMRLQPQHF	TGTGCCAGCAGTGAAATGCGGCTTCAGCCCCAGCATTTT
TRBV5-5	NA	TRBJ1-1	NA	CASSLVTGASAEAFF	TGTGCCAGCAGCTTGGTAACGGGCGCAAGCGCTGAAGCTTTCTTT
TRBV5-1	TRBD1	TRBJ1-4	NA	CASSLVTGNNEKLFF	TGCGCCAGCAGCTTGGTGACAGGGAATAATGAAAAACTGTTTTTT
TRBV7-3	TRBD1	TRBJ1-3	once	CASSLAGTGGNTIYF	TGTGCCAGCAGCTTAGCCGGGACAGGGGGAAACACCATATATTTT
TRBV7-8	NA	TRBJ1-3	NA	CASSLTQISGNTIYF	TGTGCCAGCAGCTTAACACAGATCTCTGGAAACACCATATATTTT
TRBV5-1	NA	TRBJ2-3	NA	CASSLVVDGGIADTQYF	TGCGCCAGCAGCTTGGTGGTTGACGGGGGTATCGCAGATACGCAGTATTTT
TRBV27	TRBD2	TRBJ2-1	NA	CASSFGPSGYNEQFF	TGTGCCAGCAGTTTCGGTCCTAGCGGTTACAATGAGCAGTTCTTC
TRBV3-1/TRBV3-2	NA	TRBJ1-1	NA	CASSQEIAASTEAFF	TGTGCCAGCAGCCAAGAGATAGCGGCTTCCACTGAAGCTTTCTTT
TRBV5-1	NA	TRBJ1-2	NA	CASSPSSLRTPTLAGSGYTF	TGCGCCAGCAGCCCCAGCTCACTTAGGACACCAACACTAGCAGGTAGCGGCTACACCTTC
TRBV29-1	NA	TRBJ1-1	once	CSVVDNTEAFF	TGCAGCGTGGTCGACAACACTGAAGCTTTCTTT
TRBV4-1	NA	TRBJ1-3	NA	CASSPNPPDFSSGNTIYF	TGCGCCAGCAGCCCGAATCCGCCAGACTTCAGCTCTGGAAACACCATATATTTT
TRBV6-5	NA	TRBJ1-2	once	CASSYTRFFDRYGYTF	TGTGCCAGCAGTTATACACGTTTTTTCGACAGGTATGGCTACACCTTC
TRBV3-1/TRBV3-2	TRBD1	TRBJ1-4	NA	CASSFRGPHEKLFF	TGTGCCAGCAGCTTCAGGGGGCCACATGAAAAACTGTTTTTT
TRBV9	NA	TRBJ2-7	NA	CASSAQGGDEQYF	TGTGCCAGCAGCGCACAGGGGGGGGACGAGCAGTACTTC